This is a list of T cell receptor beta chains from one sample in a study of T-cell memory formation after mild COVID-19. TCRdb processed the 5' RACE reads anew with MiXCR; each CDR3 protein has one entry. The table lists about 600,000 distinct CDR3 sequences, roughly 21% of them singletons. The sample comprised PBMCs or a T cell subset sorted from them (not recorded which). The receptor set was obtained from an adult woman who had mild COVID-19 (a few samples of this study predate the infection). Cell type and time point are not known. Both conserved end residues are part of each CDR3. Fields, in order: clone size, V gene, J gene, D gene, CDR3 DNA, CDR3 protein. A D gene is named only where the DNA matches it firmly. The size of a clone is reported for some rows only, either as once, few or many, or as a class for expanded clones.

abundance: few; v_gene: TRBV5-5; j_gene: TRBJ2-5; d_gene: .; CDR3nt: TGTGCCAGCAGCTTGGTTTTTCAAGGTCTAACCCAAGAGACCCAGTACTTC; CDR3aa: CASSLVFQGLTQETQYF
abundance: .; v_gene: TRBV7-8; j_gene: TRBJ1-1; d_gene: .; CDR3nt: TGTGCCAGCAGCTTAGACGGCTCCGGGGCCCCTGAAGCTTTCTTT; CDR3aa: CASSLDGSGAPEAFF
abundance: .; v_gene: TRBV19; j_gene: TRBJ2-7; d_gene: TRBD1; CDR3nt: TGTGCCAGTAGTTCGGGACAGGGGGCTTTCGAGCAGTACTTC; CDR3aa: CASSSGQGAFEQYF
abundance: few; v_gene: TRBV9; j_gene: TRBJ2-3; d_gene: .; CDR3nt: TGTGCCAGCAGCGTAACGACAAGCAGCACAGATACGCAGTATTTT; CDR3aa: CASSVTTSSTDTQYF
abundance: .; v_gene: TRBV6-5; j_gene: TRBJ1-5; d_gene: .; CDR3nt: TGTGCCAGCAGTCTATCCCGTCTTGCTCAGCCCCAGCATTTT; CDR3aa: CASSLSRLAQPQHF
abundance: few; v_gene: TRBV13; j_gene: TRBJ2-1; d_gene: TRBD2; CDR3nt: TGTGCCAGCAGCTTAGGCCCCGGGAGACTAGCGGAGAGCAATGAGCAGTTCTTC; CDR3aa: CASSLGPGRLAESNEQFF
abundance: .; v_gene: TRBV7-2; j_gene: TRBJ2-2; d_gene: .; CDR3nt: TGTGCCAGCAGCCTTCTCGTGGGATTTGCCGGGGAGCTGTTTTTT; CDR3aa: CASSLLVGFAGELFF
abundance: few; v_gene: TRBV5-1; j_gene: TRBJ2-1; d_gene: .; CDR3nt: TGCGCCAGCAGCTTGGAACAGAGCAATGAGCAGTTCTTC; CDR3aa: CASSLEQSNEQFF
abundance: few; v_gene: TRBV20-1; j_gene: TRBJ1-5; d_gene: TRBD1; CDR3nt: TGCAGTGCGACCGGGACAGGGAGTCAGCCCCAGCATTTT; CDR3aa: CSATGTGSQPQHF
abundance: .; v_gene: TRBV29-1; j_gene: TRBJ1-5; d_gene: .; CDR3nt: TGCAGCGTAGACGGAGGGTATGGTCAGCCCCAGCATTTT; CDR3aa: CSVDGGYGQPQHF
abundance: many; v_gene: TRBV7-7; j_gene: TRBJ2-4; d_gene: .; CDR3nt: TGTGCTAGCAGCCTCGGGCAGGCGGCGCGGGGCATTCAGTACTTC; CDR3aa: CASSLGQAARGIQYF
abundance: .; v_gene: TRBV7-2; j_gene: TRBJ2-7; d_gene: TRBD2; CDR3nt: TGTGCCAGCAGCTTACCGCCGGGACCTAGCGGTGTAAGATACGAGCAGTACTTC; CDR3aa: CASSLPPGPSGVRYEQYF
abundance: many; v_gene: TRBV10-2; j_gene: TRBJ2-1; d_gene: .; CDR3nt: TGCGCCAGCAGTGACTCGAGGGCCGGGAATGAGCAGTTCTTC; CDR3aa: CASSDSRAGNEQFF
abundance: .; v_gene: TRBV4-3; j_gene: TRBJ2-7; d_gene: .; CDR3nt: TGCGCCAGCAGCCAAGACCCGGGACCTTCCTACGAGCAGTACTTC; CDR3aa: CASSQDPGPSYEQYF
abundance: .; v_gene: TRBV14; j_gene: TRBJ2-1; d_gene: TRBD2; CDR3nt: TGTGCCAGCAGCCTTAGAAGGTTGACTAGCGGGGGGTACAATGAGCAGTTCTTC; CDR3aa: CASSLRRLTSGGYNEQFF
abundance: .; v_gene: TRBV12-3/TRBV12-4; j_gene: TRBJ2-7; d_gene: TRBD1; CDR3nt: TGTGCCAGCAGTCCCGGGACAGGATCTAGCGAGCAGTACTTC; CDR3aa: CASSPGTGSSEQYF
abundance: few; v_gene: TRBV11-3; j_gene: TRBJ1-4; d_gene: TRBD1; CDR3nt: TGTGCCAGCAGCGGACGACAGGGGGCTCTGAAAAAACTGTTTTTT; CDR3aa: CASSGRQGALKKLFF
abundance: .; v_gene: TRBV5-5; j_gene: TRBJ1-1; d_gene: .; CDR3nt: TGTGCCAGCAGCTTAGGGTGGGGTCCTGAAGCTTTCTTT; CDR3aa: CASSLGWGPEAFF
abundance: many; v_gene: TRBV7-9; j_gene: TRBJ2-5; d_gene: .; CDR3nt: TGTGCCAGCAGCTTAGAGACGGAGACCCAGTACTTC; CDR3aa: CASSLETETQYF
abundance: few; v_gene: TRBV7-9; j_gene: TRBJ1-1; d_gene: .; CDR3nt: TGTGCCAGCAGCATGAGTATAATTCATCCGGACACTGAAGCTTTCTTT; CDR3aa: CASSMSIIHPDTEAFF
abundance: .; v_gene: TRBV24-1; j_gene: TRBJ2-1; d_gene: TRBD2; CDR3nt: TGTGCCATCTCTAGCGGGAGGTCATACAATGAGCAGTTCTTC; CDR3aa: CAISSGRSYNEQFF
abundance: .; v_gene: TRBV7-9; j_gene: TRBJ1-6; d_gene: .; CDR3nt: TGTGCCAGCAGCCCGGGTCTGTCCTATAATTCACCCCTCCACTTT; CDR3aa: CASSPGLSYNSPLHF
abundance: few; v_gene: TRBV4-1; j_gene: TRBJ2-1; d_gene: .; CDR3nt: TGCGCCAGCAGCCAAGCATTGGGTTATGAGCAGTTCTTC; CDR3aa: CASSQALGYEQFF
abundance: .; v_gene: TRBV24-1; j_gene: TRBJ1-4; d_gene: .; CDR3nt: TGTGCCACCAGTGATACGGGGTTGGATGAAAAACTGTTTTTT; CDR3aa: CATSDTGLDEKLFF
abundance: .; v_gene: TRBV6-4; j_gene: TRBJ2-2; d_gene: .; CDR3nt: TGTGCCAGCAGTGTACGGACGAACGGGGAGCTGTTTTTT; CDR3aa: CASSVRTNGELFF
abundance: .; v_gene: TRBV2; j_gene: TRBJ2-7; d_gene: .; CDR3nt: TGTGCCAGCAGTGAAGCGCTTCGGGCGCAGTACTTC; CDR3aa: CASSEALRAQYF
abundance: many; v_gene: TRBV5-6; j_gene: TRBJ2-1; d_gene: .; CDR3nt: TGTGCCAGCAGCCAGCGGCGGTTCAGTGAGCAGTTCTTC; CDR3aa: CASSQRRFSEQFF
abundance: few; v_gene: TRBV24-1; j_gene: TRBJ2-7; d_gene: .; CDR3nt: TGTGCCACCAGTGCCGGCAGCTCCTACGAGCAGTACTTC; CDR3aa: CATSAGSSYEQYF
abundance: .; v_gene: TRBV11-3; j_gene: TRBJ2-1; d_gene: .; CDR3nt: TGTGCCAGCAGCCTCCCGGCTCTCCTAACTTCCTACAATGAGCAGTTCTTC; CDR3aa: CASSLPALLTSYNEQFF
abundance: .; v_gene: TRBV12-3/TRBV12-4; j_gene: TRBJ2-5; d_gene: .; CDR3nt: TGTGCCAGCAGTTTGCACCCGGAGACCCAGTACTTC; CDR3aa: CASSLHPETQYF
abundance: .; v_gene: TRBV5-8; j_gene: TRBJ1-3; d_gene: TRBD1; CDR3nt: TGTGCCAGCAGCGGGGGACAGGCATACTCTGGAAACACCATATATTTT; CDR3aa: CASSGGQAYSGNTIYF
abundance: .; v_gene: TRBV20-1; j_gene: TRBJ1-5; d_gene: .; CDR3nt: TGCAGTGCTAGAGAAGCGAGGACAGTAAGCAATCAGCCCCAGCATTTT; CDR3aa: CSAREARTVSNQPQHF
abundance: .; v_gene: TRBV12-3/TRBV12-4; j_gene: TRBJ2-7; d_gene: TRBD2; CDR3nt: TGTGCCAGCAGCACTCTAGCGGGAGGTTCCTACGAGCAGTACTTC; CDR3aa: CASSTLAGGSYEQYF
abundance: .; v_gene: TRBV12-3/TRBV12-4; j_gene: TRBJ2-1; d_gene: TRBD1; CDR3nt: TGTGCCAGCAGGTCCGAAACAGGGGAAGGAGGTCAAAACAATGAGCAGTTCTTC; CDR3aa: CASRSETGEGGQNNEQFF